This T cell receptor beta chain was documented in a study of CD8+ T cells in alopecia areata. Regarding the study as a whole: Clonality in lesional scalp, especially alopecia totalis/universalis, exceeded that of normal scalp. Scalp data also include sequences from resident alphabeta T cells of normal skin. Tofacitinib did not eliminate many expanded lesional clones from scalp or blood.

Trimming took off 5 bases at V and 5 bases at J, with 6 bases between the two ends. This CDR3 is 11 amino acids long. CDR1 is LNHDA, CDR2 SQIVND, per germline (reference sequence). Noted treatment: oral pan-JAK inhibitor, 5-10 mg twice daily. Sorting separated CD4+ and CD8+ T cells out of PBMCs. Extracted RNA was reverse transcribed, and the resulting cDNA served as sequencing template. Clones were read by immunoSEQ multiplex PCR, and TCRdb kept only the in-frame ones, dropping some. The table includes 210,000 or so clones, more than 60% detected once. On this clone: Its cognate antigen is unknown.

The sequencing used CD4+ T cells sorted from blood, collected around week 42, from a patient treated with tofacitinib. The sequence came from a human donor with alopecia areata. The chain has TRBV19 and TRBJ2-5; D gene ambiguous. CDR3 coding DNA: TGTGCCAGTAGTCTTGGGGAGACCCAGTACTTC. The encoded protein is CASSLGETQYF.